This T cell receptor beta chain stems from a study of blood T cell repertoires in COVID-19. Background on the study: Collection of acute and convalescent COVID-19 samples took place in the United States, Italy and Spain. PBMCs, B-cell-depleted T cells, or T cells provided the cDNA or gDNA that made up the material.

Trimming pared 2 bases from V and 1 base from J, leaving 9 bases between. Germline-derived CDR1 and CDR2 are MNHEY and SMNVEV (reference sequence). The CDR3 spans 14 residues. Repertoires were generated with immunoSEQ multiplex PCR, while TCRdb's copy carries only in-frame clones and drops some. The data hold roughly 180,000 clones, with approximately 91% observed a single time. This chain connects TRBV27 to TRBJ2-7; possible D gene TRBD2, 6 bases. The source material was peripheral blood. The source of this sequence is a man in his 70s with active or convalescent COVID-19. As DNA, the CDR3 is TGTGCCAGCAGTTTACTGCGGGGATCCTACGAGCAGTACTTC. It specifies CASSLLRGSYEQYF.